This is a list of T cell receptor beta chains from one sample in a study of blood T cell repertoires in COVID-19. Generated by immunoSEQ multiplex PCR, the TCRdb table keeps only in-frame clones and is missing some. The top ten hold 6% to 7.5% of the sample, which has some 150,000 clones, 86% seen once. The specimen sequenced was peripheral blood. The receptors originated from a woman at least 80 years old in a cohort sampled during active or convalescent COVID-19. Both conserved end residues are part of each CDR3. The order of the fields is CDR3 DNA, CDR3 protein, V gene, clone size, J gene, D gene. The D gene is left open where the match is weak. Clone size is shown for a subset of rows, as once, few, many or a class of expanded clone.

cdr3_nt: TGTGCCAGCAGCACCCACAGGGGTAGGACCGGGGAGCTGTTTTTT
cdr3_aa: CASSTHRGRTGELFF
v_call: TRBV7-9
clone_size: .
j_call: TRBJ2-2
d_call: TRBD1

cdr3_nt: TGTGCCAGCAGCTCCCGGACTAGCGGGGGGTACGAGCAGTACTTC
cdr3_aa: CASSSRTSGGYEQYF
v_call: TRBV11-3
clone_size: .
j_call: TRBJ2-7
d_call: TRBD2

cdr3_nt: TGTGCCAGCCGGGTGGGTAGCGGGGTCACAGATACGCAGTATTTT
cdr3_aa: CASRVGSGVTDTQYF
v_call: TRBV28
clone_size: .
j_call: TRBJ2-3
d_call: TRBD2

cdr3_nt: TGTGCCAGCAGCTTGGAGGCTAGCGGTTACAATGAGCAGTTCTTC
cdr3_aa: CASSLEASGYNEQFF
v_call: TRBV5-5
clone_size: .
j_call: TRBJ2-1
d_call: TRBD2

cdr3_nt: TGTGCCAGCAGCAATCGATACAGGGAATCGCGTGAAAAACTGTTTTTT
cdr3_aa: CASSNRYRESREKLFF
v_call: TRBV7-6
clone_size: few
j_call: TRBJ1-4
d_call: .

cdr3_nt: TGTGCCAGCAGTCCCCAGGGGGCAGGGAACACTGAAGCTTTCTTT
cdr3_aa: CASSPQGAGNTEAFF
v_call: TRBV2
clone_size: .
j_call: TRBJ1-1
d_call: TRBD1

cdr3_nt: TGTGCCAGCAGCCCGACTAGCGGGAGTAGCGGCGAGCAGTTCTTC
cdr3_aa: CASSPTSGSSGEQFF
v_call: TRBV9
clone_size: .
j_call: TRBJ2-1
d_call: TRBD2

cdr3_nt: TGTGCCATCAGTGAGAATAGCTATGGCTACACCTTC
cdr3_aa: CAISENSYGYTF
v_call: TRBV10-3
clone_size: .
j_call: TRBJ1-2
d_call: .

cdr3_nt: TGCAGTGCTAGTCCGACTCACACCTACAATGAGCAGTTCTTC
cdr3_aa: CSASPTHTYNEQFF
v_call: TRBV20-1
clone_size: .
j_call: TRBJ2-1
d_call: .

cdr3_nt: TGTGCCAGCAGCTTTGACATCGGCCGGCGTACTGAGCAGTTCTTC
cdr3_aa: CASSFDIGRRTEQFF
v_call: TRBV7-2
clone_size: .
j_call: TRBJ2-1
d_call: .